This is a list of T cell receptor beta chains from one sample in a study of beta chain features in type 1 diabetes. The protocol was immunoSEQ multiplex PCR, while the TCRdb copy is restricted to in-frame clones and leaves out a portion. The sample has 250,000 to 300,000 clones, 8% seen once. Source material: central memory CD4+ T cells from blood. The source is a woman in her late teens or twenties in good health. The conserved cysteine and the conserved F or W are not part of the CDR3 here. The order of the fields is V gene, J gene, D gene, clone size, CDR3 protein. D genes are given only for firm matches. Clone size is shown for a subset of rows, as once, few, many or a class of expanded clone.

TRBV14,TRBJ2-3,TRBD2,.,ASSHPPSGGLTYTQY
TRBV7-3,TRBJ2-1,.,.,ASSLKSGTPEQF
TRBV5-1,TRBJ2-3,.,.,ASSLDLGPISTDTQY
TRBV5-1,TRBJ1-1,.,few,ASSLAYTMNTEAF
TRBV27,TRBJ2-7,.,.,ASSPRTVSYEQY
TRBV10-3,TRBJ1-2,TRBD1,.,AISERQGWGGYT
TRBV14,TRBJ1-4,TRBD1,.,ASSFRPKTGGFDEKLF
TRBV7-2,TRBJ2-2,.,many,ASSFAVELF
TRBV28,TRBJ1-1,.,many,ASSWPRGEAF
TRBV10-3,TRBJ1-1,.,many,AISVGGTANTEAF
TRBV4-3,TRBJ1-4,.,.,ASSQERRGLTSTNEKLF
TRBV2,TRBJ1-1,.,many,ASTMNTEAF
TRBV7-3,TRBJ2-5,TRBD2,.,ASSRAAGGVPSATQY
TRBV27,TRBJ2-7,TRBD2,.,ASSPLAGSYEQY
TRBV6-5,TRBJ1-1,TRBD1,.,ASSLDRGLAAF
TRBV2,TRBJ1-6,.,.,ASSVSTLH
TRBV18,TRBJ2-1,.,.,ASSSQQGSYNEQF
TRBV6-1,TRBJ1-2,.,.,ASSVQREGLSYGYT
TRBV14,TRBJ2-5,TRBD2,few,ASSPGGYGTQY
TRBV5-1,TRBJ2-1,TRBD1,.,ASQPRQGGNEQF
TRBV19,TRBJ1-5,.,few,ASSLGGSFQPQH
TRBV5-4,TRBJ2-5,.,.,ASSLPQETQY
TRBV7-3,TRBJ2-2,TRBD1,.,ASSLKVQGAGELF
TRBV2,TRBJ2-5,.,few,ASSGGETQY
TRBV7-9,TRBJ1-1,TRBD1,.,ASSFQGALNTEAF
TRBV4-1,TRBJ1-6,TRBD1,.,ASSQLQGALVNSPLH
TRBV30,TRBJ1-2,TRBD1,few,AFSGTGIYGYT
TRBV15,TRBJ2-2,TRBD2,.,ATSRTSGDYTGELF
TRBV7-8,TRBJ1-2,.,few,ASSLAGSQGYT
TRBV14,TRBJ2-1,.,many,ASSGPGAQYNEQF
TRBV6-5,TRBJ1-1,.,few,ASSYSRTEAF
TRBV7-9,TRBJ2-3,.,.,ASSQAPITAFTDTQY
TRBV30,TRBJ1-2,.,few,AWTVSRNYGYT
TRBV2,TRBJ1-4,.,.,ASSLNRAENEKLF
TRBV9,TRBJ2-5,TRBD2,.,ASSVEGLAEETQY
TRBV5-4,TRBJ1-6,TRBD1,.,ASSGQGNNSPLH
TRBV7-6,TRBJ1-1,.,.,ASSPRQRINTEAF
TRBV5-1,TRBJ2-3,.,.,ASSLAKGTARDTQY
TRBV29-1,TRBJ2-5,.,few,SVDPSVSETQY
TRBV5-1,TRBJ1-5,.,few,ASRDTVDQPQH
TRBV9,TRBJ2-3,.,.,ASSEQLGTQY
TRBV4-1,TRBJ2-1,.,many,ASSRQGGGFEQF
TRBV7-2,TRBJ2-2,.,many,ASSPSSESGELF
TRBV4-1,TRBJ2-4,.,many,ASSQAGGPKNIQY
TRBV7-9,TRBJ1-3,.,.,ASSLAHIGKNTIY
TRBV9,TRBJ1-6,.,.,ASSVDDGGSPLH